The 13 T cell receptor beta chains below come from one sample, sequenced in a study of shared clonotypes between healthy human individuals. Terminally differentiated effector memory CD45RA+ cells were excluded by CCR7 positive selection of CD45RO-negative cells. Clones were read by immunoSEQ multiplex PCR, and TCRdb kept only the in-frame ones, dropping some. Of some 2 million clones listed, roughly 95% are singletons. Sequencing was carried out using naive CD8+ T cells sorted from blood. Receptors originate from a man aged 18 to 29 in good health.

The V call is TRBV11-2, the J call TRBJ2-4; 8 nucleotides match TRBD2. The CDR3 extends over 16 amino acids. Germline values: CDR1 SGHAT, CDR2 FQNNGV. Trimming cost V 3 bases and J 8 bases; bases outside gene matches: 12. The CDR3 protein is CASSLERSGGVDIQYF. In nucleotides, the CDR3 is TGTGCCAGCAGCTTGGAGAGGAGCGGGGGCGTGGACATTCAGTACTTC.

CDR3 protein: CASSLEASVGEQFF. The CDR3 bases are TGCGCCAGCAGCTTGGAGGCTAGCGTGGGCGAGCAGTTCTTC. The chain links TRBV5-1 to TRBJ2-1; possible D gene TRBD2, 6 bases. Germline CDR1 reads SGHRS; CDR2 reads YFSETQ. The CDR3 is 14 residues long. The germline V and J ends were trimmed by 0 bases and 10 bases, with 14 bases remaining between them. The full variable domain, in which reference TRBV5-1 and TRBJ2-1 provide the parts outside the CDR3, is KAGVTQTPRYLIKTRGQQVTLSCSPISGHRSVSWYQQTPGQGLQFLFEYFSETQRNKGNFPGRFSGRQFSNSRSEMNVSTLELGDSALYLCASSLEASVGEQFFGPGTRLTVL.

This clone was recorded once. The J gene is TRBJ2-5, the V gene TRBV2, with D uncertain. The CDR3 totals 15 residues. Trimming pared 4 bases from V and 9 bases from J, leaving 21 bases between. The germline V gene has CDR1 SNHLY and CDR2 FYNNEI. In nucleotides, the CDR3 is TGTGCCAGCAGTGTAGTTGCGAATTATATGTTGTCCCAGTACTTC. This encodes CASSVVANYMLSQYF.

The chain links TRBV7-9 to TRBJ2-5; tentatively, D is TRBD1 (5 bases). The V gene lost 4 bases and the J gene lost 0 bases, with 12 bases spanning the gap. This CDR3 contains 15 residues. The germline CDR1 and CDR2 sequences are SEHNR and FQNEAQ (reference sequence). Written as DNA, the CDR3 is TGTGCCAGCAGCTCCTCCCCAGGGAACCAAGAGACCCAGTACTTC. Translation gives CASSSSPGNQETQYF.

Turning to this clone: Different DNA sequences within this sample yield the same CDR3. The genes are TRBV4-3 and TRBJ2-2, with D perhaps TRBD2 (6 bases). V was cut by 1 base and J by 1 base, with 10 bases left in between. From germline, CDR1 is LGHNA and CDR2 YSLEER. The CDR3 covers 16 residues. DNA of the CDR3: TGCGCCAGCAGCCAAGTGTTGGGGGGGAACACCGGGGAGCTGTTTTTT. Translation: CASSQVLGGNTGELFF.

Written as DNA, the CDR3 is TGCGCCAGCAGCTCTTATCGGGGTGAAGAAAACACCATATATTTT. Translating it yields CASSSYRGEENTIYF. The chain employs TRBV5-1 and TRBJ1-3; D is unclear. The CDR3 extends over 15 amino acids. V was clipped by 3 bases and J by 6 bases, with 16 bases between them. Germline V gene data show CDR1 as SGHRS and CDR2 as YFSETQ.

The CDR3 coding sequence is TGTGCCAGCAGCTCGTCAGCGGGATACAATGAGCAGTTCTTC. Residues: CASSSSAGYNEQFF. The chain recombines TRBV7-2 with TRBJ2-1, with 7 positions matching TRBD2. V lost 4 bases, J lost 4 bases, and 4 bases stayed unmatched. Looked up from germline, CDR1 is SGHTA and CDR2 is FQGNSA. The CDR3 runs 14 residues.

The chain links TRBV4-1 to TRBJ1-2; maybe TRBD1 (5 bases). V lost 3 bases and J lost 6, with 11 bases in between. The CDR3 runs 13 residues. Germline V lookup: CDR1 MGHRA, CDR2 YSYEKL. The CDR3 spells CASSHPRGDGYTF. CDR3 bases: TGCGCCAGCAGCCATCCCCGGGGCGATGGCTACACCTTC.

This chain joins TRBV4-3 and TRBJ2-5; D possibly uses TRBD1 or TRBD2 (6 bases each). The CDR3 covers 13 residues. V was shortened by 0 bases and J by 10 bases, with 12 bases between the two germline ends. The V gene's germline CDR1 is LGHNA and CDR2 YSLEER. The CDR3 region is CASSQDSEGDQYF. DNA of the CDR3: TGCGCCAGCAGCCAAGATTCGGAGGGGGACCAGTACTTC.

The V and J genes are TRBV9 and TRBJ1-4; TRBD1 might be the D (6 bases). The ends were cut back, 3 bases at V and 0 bases at J, with 12 bases in the middle. Per the germline V gene, CDR1 is SGDLS and CDR2 is YYNGEE. CDR3 length equals 16 residues. The CDR3 protein is CASSAGGGATNEKLFF. The CDR3 DNA reads as TGTGCCAGCAGCGCCGGAGGGGGTGCAACTAATGAAAAACTGTTTTTT.

The chain joins TRBV2 to TRBJ1-1; D not certain. V shed 0 bases and J shed 3 bases, with 8 bases lying between them. The CDR3 loop spans 14 amino acids. Germline V gene sequence: CDR1 SNHLY, CDR2 FYNNEI. The DNA for the CDR3 is TGTGCCAGCAGTGAAGCGCTCCTGGACACTGAAGCTTTCTTT. It codes for CASSEALLDTEAFF.

The chain links TRBV10-3 to TRBJ1-4; possible D gene TRBD1, 6 bases. Germline values: CDR1 ENHRY, CDR2 SYGVKD. Trimming took off 5 bases at V and 8 bases at J, with 15 bases between the two ends. The CDR3 totals 14 residues. This chain's CDR3 is CAISKDRSVEKLFF. Here the CDR3 DNA reads TGTGCCATCAGTAAAGACAGGTCGGTCGAAAAACTGTTTTTT.

This chain connects TRBV19 to TRBJ1-3; TRBD1 matches 9 bases. After removal of 10 bases from V and 2 bases from J, the junction contained 3 bases not matched to a gene. This CDR3 has 13 amino acids. Looked up from germline, CDR1 is LNHDA and CDR2 is SQIVND (reference sequence). Here the CDR3 DNA reads TGTGCCACACAGGGGGCGGCTGGAAACACCATATATTTT. Translating gives CATQGAAGNTIYF.